These T cell receptor beta chains were read from a single sample in a study of graft-versus-host responses after intestinal transplantation. No antigens are known for them. Assay used: immunoSEQ multiplex PCR; TCRdb lists only in-frame clones, some missing. In the table there are approximately 82,000 clones, 75% to 95% of which are singletons. Here the sequenced sample was unstimulated CD4+ T cells sorted from spleen or lymph node cells, taken before intestinal transplant. These receptors came from a human donor who received an intestinal transplant. Each CDR3 is given with its conserved first and last residue. A D gene is named only where the DNA matches it firmly. Not all rows give a size; the values are once, few, many and, for expanded clones, a class.

length: 14; V: TRBV5-5; D: -; J: TRBJ1-1; size: -; DNA: TGTGCCAGCAGCCTCTCTACAGTGAACACTGAAGCTTTCTTT; CDR3: CASSLSTVNTEAFF
length: 12; V: TRBV7-9; D: -; J: TRBJ1-1; size: -; DNA: TGTGCCAGCAGCTTCACAGGAACTGAAGCTTTCTTT; CDR3: CASSFTGTEAFF
length: 18; V: TRBV30; D: TRBD2; J: TRBJ2-3; size: -; DNA: TGTGCCTGGAGTCGGAGACTAGCGGGGGCCTCTAGCACAGATACGCAGTATTTT; CDR3: CAWSRRLAGASSTDTQYF
length: 13; V: TRBV11-3; D: TRBD1; J: TRBJ2-7; size: -; DNA: TGTGCCAGCAGCCACAGGGGAACCTACGAGCAGTACTTC; CDR3: CASSHRGTYEQYF
length: 13; V: TRBV30; D: -; J: TRBJ1-3; size: -; DNA: TGTGCCTTGACAGAGAGCTCTGGAAACACCATATATTTT; CDR3: CALTESSGNTIYF
length: 14; V: TRBV7-2; D: TRBD2; J: TRBJ2-1; size: once; DNA: TGTGCCAGCGGGGTCGGGGGGGCCGCGGTTGAGCAGTTCTTC; CDR3: CASGVGGAAVEQFF
length: 15; V: TRBV10-2; D: TRBD1; J: TRBJ2-3; size: -; DNA: TGCGCCAGCAGGGACAGGGACAGGGTCACAGATACGCAGTATTTT; CDR3: CASRDRDRVTDTQYF
length: 16; V: TRBV30; D: -; J: TRBJ1-2; size: -; DNA: TGTGCCTGGAACGGGGGGGGAGGGTCCTCTAACTATGGCTACACCTTC; CDR3: CAWNGGGGSSNYGYTF
length: 21; V: TRBV5-1; D: -; J: TRBJ1-6; size: -; DNA: TGCGCCAGCAGCTCAGAACCTCAGGGGTATACACTATCCGTATATAATTCCCCCCTCCACTTT; CDR3: CASSSEPQGYTLSVYNSPLHF
length: 11; V: TRBV20-1; D: -; J: TRBJ2-7; size: -; DNA: TGCAGTGCTAGAGGGCCCTACGAGCAGTACTTC; CDR3: CSARGPYEQYF
length: 13; V: TRBV19; D: -; J: TRBJ1-2; size: -; DNA: TGTGCCAGTAGTGACAGGTTTTCTTATGGCTACACCTTC; CDR3: CASSDRFSYGYTF
length: 16; V: TRBV7-2; D: -; J: TRBJ2-7; size: -; DNA: TGTGCCAGCAGCTTAGCTTCTGGCCTCGCAGGCTACGAGCAGTACTTC; CDR3: CASSLASGLAGYEQYF
length: 17; V: TRBV27; D: -; J: TRBJ1-5; size: once; DNA: TGTGCCAGCAGTTTATCGAAAGTAAGGGGATTGAATCAGCCCCAGCATTTT; CDR3: CASSLSKVRGLNQPQHF
length: 13; V: TRBV29-1; D: TRBD2; J: TRBJ2-1; size: -; DNA: TGCAGCGCTGGTGGGGGGGGATACAATGAGCAGTTCTTC; CDR3: CSAGGGGYNEQFF
length: 14; V: TRBV5-5; D: -; J: TRBJ1-6; size: -; DNA: TGTGCCAGCAGCCTAAATCCAGGGTCTTCACCCCTCCACTTT; CDR3: CASSLNPGSSPLHF
length: 14; V: TRBV30; D: -; J: TRBJ2-3; size: -; DNA: TGTGCCTGGAGTGTACGGGTTAGTTCTGATACGCAGTATTTT; CDR3: CAWSVRVSSDTQYF
length: 15; V: TRBV19; D: TRBD2; J: TRBJ2-7; size: -; DNA: TGTGCCAGTAGTACCGTTAGCGGGGGGCGGAACGAGCAGTACTTC; CDR3: CASSTVSGGRNEQYF
length: 14; V: TRBV30; D: TRBD1; J: TRBJ1-3; size: -; DNA: TGTGCCTGGAGCCAGACAGGGCTGGGAAACACCATATATTTT; CDR3: CAWSQTGLGNTIYF
length: 14; V: TRBV5-1; D: TRBD1; J: TRBJ1-2; size: -; DNA: TGCGCCAGCTCCGGGACAGGGACTAACTATGGCTACACCTTC; CDR3: CASSGTGTNYGYTF
length: 17; V: TRBV15; D: TRBD1; J: TRBJ1-4; size: once; DNA: TGTGCCACCAGCAGAGGTCGGGACAGGGCAACTAATGAAAAACTGTTTTTT; CDR3: CATSRGRDRATNEKLFF
length: 18; V: TRBV30; D: TRBD1; J: TRBJ1-6; size: -; DNA: TGTGCCTGGAGTGCCCCCGGACAGGGGTCCTCCTATAATTCACCCCTCCACTTT; CDR3: CAWSAPGQGSSYNSPLHF
length: 16; V: TRBV7-2; D: TRBD1; J: TRBJ1-2; size: -; DNA: TGTGCCAGCAGCCCCCGGACAGGGAAAGGAGACTATGGCTACACCTTC; CDR3: CASSPRTGKGDYGYTF